A single sample gave rise to the 29 T cell receptor beta chains below, sequenced in a study of blood T cells in healthy people across ages. PCR was performed a second time for about 7 to 12 cycles using a sample-barcoded 5' primer and a J-beta primer mix. TCRdb passed the 5' RACE reads through MiXCR, listing each CDR3 protein once. The sample shows more than 600,000 distinct CDR3 sequences, roughly 25% of them seen only once. This same sample was also taken into another study, of T cells of mothers and their children.

The sequencing sample was made of blood. These receptors were collected from a boy aged 5-17 years in good health.

V gene TRBV7-8 combines with J gene TRBJ2-1, with 7 bases that match TRBD2. The germline CDR1 and CDR2 sequences are SGHVS and FQNEAQ. CDR3 length: 19 residues. Trimming took 3 bases from V and 4 from J; bases not matched to a gene: 18. CDR3 sequence: CASSLDMGGWGGLYNEQFF. In DNA, the CDR3 is TGTGCCAGCAGCTTGGACATGGGGGGGTGGGGCGGTCTGTACAATGAGCAGTTCTTC.

The rearrangement joins TRBV5-5 to TRBJ2-3, with 7 positions matching TRBD2. Germline-derived CDR1 and CDR2 are SGHKS and YYEKEE (reference sequence). This CDR3 is built from 14 residues. The J segment lost 1 base and the V segment lost 5 bases, leaving 4 bases of the junction unmatched. The CDR3 nucleotides are TGTGCCAGCAGGCGTCGGGGGGGCACAGATACGCAGTATTTT. It encodes CASRRRGGTDTQYF.

This clonotype was counted many times. The chain couples TRBV5-1 to TRBJ1-4; D is ambiguous. From germline, CDR1 is SGHRS and CDR2 YFSETQ. The CDR3 is made up of 15 amino acids. Trimming took 0 bases from V and 5 from J, leaving 11 bases between them. The CDR3 nucleotides are TGCGCCAGCAGCTTGGCCAAGACCGTAAATGAAAAACTGTTTTTT. This sequence encodes CASSLAKTVNEKLFF. The complete variable domain, with remaining parts taken from reference TRBV5-1 and TRBJ1-4, reads KAGVTQTPRYLIKTRGQQVTLSCSPISGHRSVSWYQQTPGQGLQFLFEYFSETQRNKGNFPGRFSGRQFSNSRSEMNVSTLELGDSALYLCASSLAKTVNEKLFFGSGTQLSVL.

The CDR3 reads CATSRAITRGVTDGYTF. Written as DNA, the CDR3 is TGTGCCACCAGCAGAGCCATCACGAGGGGGGTAACAGATGGCTACACCTTC. J is TRBJ1-2 and V is TRBV15, with D perhaps TRBD1 (6 bases). This CDR3 contains 17 residues. The V gene lost 1 base and the J gene lost 6 bases, with 21 bases spanning the gap. From germline, CDR1 is LNHNV and CDR2 YYDKDF (reference sequence).

In this sample, this clonotype turned up a few times. V gene TRBV9 combines with J gene TRBJ1-3; no clear D gene. Germline V gene lookup returns CDR1 SGDLS and CDR2 YYNGEE. CDR3 size: 15 residues. The V and J ends lost 0 bases and 1 base respectively, with 8 bases between them. The CDR3 DNA is TGTGCCAGCAGCGTAGAGGCGTATTCTGGAAACACCATATATTTT. This translates into CASSVEAYSGNTIYF.

This clonotype was seen only a few times. The chain's CDR3 is CASSSAGPDTQYF. For the CDR3, the DNA is TGTGCCAGCTCATCAGCAGGGCCAGATACGCAGTATTTT. The chain carries TRBV12-3 or TRBV12-4 and TRBJ2-3, with D maybe TRBD1 (5 bases). CDR3 size: 13 residues. Trimming shortened V by 8 bases and J by 4 bases, and 13 bases separated the two germline ends.

The J gene is TRBJ1-4, the V gene TRBV29-1; tentatively, D is TRBD1 (5 bases). The CDR3 covers 16 residues. Germline CDR1 is SQVTM and CDR2 is ANQGSEA. V was clipped by 1 base and J by 6 bases, with 18 bases between them. The CDR3 nucleotides are TGCAGCGTTGAAGGGGGGGAAGTCCCAAAGGATGAAAAACTGTTTTTT. Translating gives CSVEGGEVPKDEKLFF.

The chain has TRBV20-1 and TRBJ2-5; 7 positions agree with TRBD2. The J call may be faulty, since TRBJ2-7 better matches the DNA end. CDR3 length equals 13 residues. Germline CDR1 DFQATT, CDR2 SNEGSKA (reference sequence). The CDR3 DNA sequence: TGCAGTGCCCTTCGCGGGAGTAACTACGAGCAGTACTTC. Encoded protein: CSALRGSNYEQYF.

The chain is built from TRBV20-1 and TRBJ2-3, with D possibly being TRBD1 (6 bases). Deletions cut 0 bases from V and 2 bases from J, with 15 bases between. CDR3 size: 16 residues. The germline V gene has CDR1 DFQATT and CDR2 SNEGSKA (reference sequence). Here the CDR3 DNA reads TGCAGTGCTAGAGATGAGAACAGGGACAACACAGATACGCAGTATTTT. Protein product: CSARDENRDNTDTQYF.

This clonotype turned up a few times. The chain uses TRBV15 and TRBJ1-4, with unresolved D. CDR3 length: 16 amino acids. V lost 1 base, J lost 7 bases, and 16 bases lay in between. CDR1 and CDR2 (germline): LNHNV, YYDKDF (reference sequence). The CDR3 bases are TGTGCCACCAGCAGAGTTCGGGCCACTACCAGTGAAAAACTGTTTTTT. Encoded protein: CATSRVRATTSEKLFF.

The table lists this clonotype with a few counts. This chain joins TRBV3-1 and TRBJ2-3; D gene ambiguous. The length of the CDR3 is 12 residues. Germline V CDR1 and CDR2: LGHDT, YNNKEL (reference sequence). Trimming shortened V by 2 bases and J by 2 bases, and 2 bases separated the two germline ends. CDR3 amino acids: CASSQITDTQYF. The CDR3 region has the DNA TGTGCCAGCAGCCAAATCACAGATACGCAGTATTTT.

This clonotype was counted a few times. This sequence joins TRBV4-2 and TRBJ2-1; 12 bases agree with TRBD2. The germline CDR1 and CDR2 sequences are LGHNA and YNFKEQ. V gave up 0 bases and J gave up 8 bases; unmatched junction bases: 14. The CDR3 has 19 amino acids. CDR3 loop: CASSQESPSGRAFVDEQFF. CDR3 in DNA: TGTGCCAGCAGCCAAGAAAGCCCTAGCGGGAGGGCCTTTGTTGATGAGCAGTTCTTC.

This chain uses TRBV6-1 with TRBJ2-3, with D possibly being TRBD1 or TRBD2 (5 bases each). Germline V gene data show CDR1 as MNHNS and CDR2 as SASEGT. Trimming stripped 6 bases from V and 2 bases from J, with 15 bases between. This CDR3 comprises 15 residues. The CDR3 here is CASSTGTLNTDTQYF. The CDR3 nucleotides are TGTGCCAGCAGCACTGGGACCCTAAACACAGATACGCAGTATTTT.

This sequence joins TRBV4-2 and TRBJ2-2; 9 bases map to TRBD1. There are 15 residues in the CDR3. Trimming took 1 base from V and 6 from J; bases not matched to a gene: 3. Germline CDR1 reads LGHNA; CDR2 reads YNFKEQ. The CDR3 reads CASSQGRQGAGELFF. In nucleotides, the CDR3 is TGTGCCAGCAGCCAAGGGCGACAGGGGGCCGGGGAGCTGTTTTTT.

The sample holds a few counts of this clonotype. The chain joins TRBV28 to TRBJ2-5, with D tentatively TRBD1 (6 bases). The ends were cut back, 5 bases at V and 0 bases at J, with 19 bases in the middle. The CDR3 loop spans 17 amino acids. Germline CDR1 reads MDHEN; CDR2 reads SYDVKM. The CDR3 sequence: CASSPWTDLLYQETQYF. The CDR3 DNA reads TGTGCCAGCAGTCCCTGGACAGACCTTTTGTACCAAGAGACCCAGTACTTC.

Of note for this clonotype: One end of the junction is discordant with germline, which a read error may explain. The chain combines TRBV5-8 with TRBJ2-1, with 8 bases fitting TRBD2. CDR1 is SGHTS, CDR2 YDEGEE, per germline. The CDR3 is made up of 10 amino acids. In nucleotides, the CDR3 is TGTGCCAGCAGCTGGGGACTAGAGTACTTC. As protein: CASSWGLEYF.

The table lists this clonotype with a few counts. This chain links TRBV25-1 with TRBJ2-7; possibly TRBD2 for D (5 bases). CDR3 size: 13 residues. The germline V and J ends were trimmed by 8 bases and 5 bases, with 16 bases remaining between them. The germline gives CDR1 MGHDK, CDR2 SYGVNS. CDR3 loop: CASQDGLRDEQYF. CDR3 coding DNA: TGTGCCAGCCAGGACGGGCTGAGGGACGAGCAGTACTTC.

This clonotype was counted between two and nine times. The chain joins TRBV20-1 to TRBJ1-4, with 7 bases matching TRBD1. The ends lost 5 bases at V and 3 bases at J; junction bases unmatched: 6. The CDR3 covers 14 residues. From germline, CDR1 is DFQATT and CDR2 SNEGSKA (reference sequence). The CDR3 loop reads CSARDRISNEKLFF. The DNA of the CDR3 is TGCAGTGCTCGGGACAGAATTTCTAATGAAAAACTGTTTTTT.

The table lists this clonotype with many counts. The rearrangement uses TRBV5-1 and TRBJ2-7; 11 nucleotides match TRBD2. The germline gives CDR1 SGHRS, CDR2 YFSETQ. This CDR3 has 14 residues. After removal of 4 bases from V and 4 bases from J, the junction contained 4 bases not matched to a gene. The CDR3 loop is CASSLLAGEYEQYF. CDR3 coding DNA: TGCGCCAGCAGCCTACTAGCGGGAGAGTACGAGCAGTACTTC.

The chain couples TRBV2 to TRBJ1-2; no clear D. Trimming pared 10 bases from V and 2 bases from J, leaving 8 bases between. Germline V gene sequence: CDR1 SNHLY, CDR2 FYNNEI. The CDR3 length is 11 residues. Here the CDR3 DNA reads TGTGCCACCGCGGCGAACTATGGCTACACCTTC. Its protein product is CATAANYGYTF.

The count of this clonotype is one. This chain uses TRBV12-3 or TRBV12-4 with TRBJ2-1; D is unresolved. The CDR3 consists of 16 residues. V was pared by 3 bases and J by 7 bases, with 19 bases between. The chain's CDR3 is CASSFRSGSFPNEQFF. The CDR3 region has the DNA TGTGCCAGCAGTTTTCGCAGTGGCTCCTTTCCAAATGAGCAGTTCTTC.

This clonotype has a count of ten or more. The chain recombines TRBV20-1 with TRBJ2-7; 8 positions match TRBD2. The germline V gene has CDR1 DFQATT and CDR2 SNEGSKA (reference sequence). The CDR3 is 13 residues long. V trimming: 3 bases; J trimming: 2 bases; junction bases outside the gene matches: 3. The CDR3 DNA is TGCAGTGCTAGGACTAGCGTACCCTACGAGCAGTACTTC. Encoded protein: CSARTSVPYEQYF.

The V and J genes are TRBV7-8 and TRBJ2-5, with D tentatively TRBD1 (6 bases). CDR1 and CDR2 from the germline V gene are SGHVS and FQNEAQ. There are 18 residues in the CDR3. Trimming took 1 base from V and 1 from J, leaving 19 bases between them. CDR3 amino acids: CASSLDLGGGAGQETQYF. The DNA of the CDR3 is TGTGCCAGCAGCTTAGATCTGGGTGGGGGCGCCGGCCAAGAGACCCAGTACTTC.

This sequence joins TRBV19 and TRBJ2-5, with TRBD1 as a possible D gene (6 bases). The germline gives CDR1 LNHDA, CDR2 SQIVND (reference sequence). This CDR3 region has 17 residues. Trimming stripped 8 bases from V and 2 bases from J, with 24 bases between. CDR3 in amino acids: CASRPIRGGDIQETQYF. As DNA, the CDR3 is TGTGCCAGTCGCCCGATTAGGGGTGGGGACATACAAGAGACCCAGTACTTC. The full variable domain, completed using reference TRBV19 and TRBJ2-5, is DGGITQSPKYLFRKEGQNVTLSCEQNLNHDAMYWYRQDPGQGLRLIYYSQIVNDFQKGDIAEGYSVSREKKESFPLTVTSAQKNPTAFYLCASRPIRGGDIQETQYFGPGTRLLVL.

The rearrangement links TRBV19 to TRBJ2-5; D not resolved. CDR3 length: 15 amino acids. Germline CDR1 LNHDA, CDR2 SQIVND (reference sequence). V was cut by 1 base and J by 4 bases, with 13 bases left in between. The CDR3 DNA follows: TGTGCCAGTAGTATAGGGAGCCAGGTAACAGAGACCCAGTACTTC. Protein product: CASSIGSQVTETQYF.

This clonotype occurred many times. This sequence joins TRBV29-1 and TRBJ2-1; 9 bases line up with TRBD2. The tail of the sequence fits TRBJ2-7 better, so the J call may be wrong. Germline loops: CDR1 SQVTM, CDR2 ANQGSEA. The CDR3 has 13 amino acids. DNA for the CDR3: TGCAGCGTTGCGACTAGCGGTAGCTACGAGCAGTACTTC. It is translated as CSVATSGSYEQYF.

The sample holds a few counts of this clonotype. The genes are TRBV20-1 and TRBJ2-5; D is perhaps TRBD1 (5 bases). The germline V gene encodes CDR1 DFQATT and CDR2 SNEGSKA (reference sequence). V lost 0 bases to trimming and J lost 5 bases, with 19 bases between them. The CDR3 has 16 amino acids. CDR3 sequence: CSARDSAGYIRETQYF. The CDR3 DNA follows: TGCAGTGCTAGAGATTCGGCAGGGTATATTCGGGAGACCCAGTACTTC.

This clonotype was counted between two and nine times. The rearrangement joins TRBV2 to TRBJ2-5; 7 nucleotides agree with TRBD1. With 10 bases clipped from V and 11 bases from J, the junction kept 19 bases outside the gene matches. The germline V gene has CDR1 SNHLY and CDR2 FYNNEI. The CDR3 is made up of 14 amino acids. The DNA of the CDR3 is TGTGCCATTGCCCGCAGGACAGGTGACTGGGAGCAGTACTTC. Its translation: CAIARRTGDWEQYF.

This clonotype has more than one count but fewer than ten. This chain links TRBV29-1 with TRBJ2-7; possibly TRBD2 for D (6 bases). This CDR3 has 14 residues. Looked up from germline, CDR1 is SQVTM and CDR2 is ANQGSEA. Trimming removed 5 bases from V and 2 bases from J, with 16 bases in between. The CDR3: CSVWGESGAYEQYF. The CDR3 DNA sequence: TGCAGCGTTTGGGGGGAATCGGGAGCCTACGAGCAGTACTTC.